The 20 T cell receptor beta chains below come from one sample, sequenced in a study of regulatory T cells in long-lasting Graves disease. Library construction for TCR beta used iRepertoire HTBI primers and Arm-PCR of CDR3 regions. MiXCR, run by TCRdb on the multiplex PCR reads, gives a single entry per CDR3 protein. This table has roughly 470,000 distinct CDR3 sequences, about a fifth appearing once. Indicated time point: persistent/refractory GD, antithyroid drugs over 5 years with positive TRAb. The authors made the TCR library using RNA they extracted from PBMCs. Material: peripheral blood mononuclear cells (PBMCs), obtained when the disease was refractory, from a patient treated with antithyroid drugs. These receptors were obtained from a female donor with Graves disease.

This clonotype was counted ten times or more. J is TRBJ1-2 and V is TRBV6-2 or TRBV6-3, with 7 bases identical to TRBD1. The V gene end was trimmed by 4 bases and the J gene end by 4 bases; junction bases not matched to a gene: 3. Germline lookup yields CDR1 MNHEY and CDR2 SVGEGT. The CDR3 is 13 residues long. The CDR3 DNA reads TGTGCCAGCAGTTTCGACAGGGCCTATGGCTACACCTTC. Protein product: CASSFDRAYGYTF.

In its sample, this clonotype was seen a few times. One junction end does not reproduce the germline sequence, and a read error may be involved. The V gene is TRBV29-1, the J gene TRBJ1-1; a possible D gene is TRBD1 (5 bases). Germline-derived CDR1 and CDR2 are SQVTM and ANQGSEA. The CDR3 length is 12 residues. The CDR3 region has the DNA TGCAGCGTTCAAGACAGAAGCACTGAAGCTTTCTTT. It is translated as CSVQDRSTEAFF.

This clonotype was observed a few times. The chain links TRBV5-6 to TRBJ2-5, with TRBD1 identical over 7 bases. The junction had 2 bases not matched to a gene; V was cut back by 3 bases and J by 0 bases. Germline V gene lookup returns CDR1 SGHDT and CDR2 YYEEEE. The CDR3 is 14 residues long. The CDR3 DNA reads as TGTGCCAGCAGCTCTGACAGGGACCAAGAGACCCAGTACTTC. This encodes CASSSDRDQETQYF.

The chain couples TRBV20-1 to TRBJ2-2; maybe TRBD1 (5 bases). The CDR3 runs 15 residues. Looked up from germline, CDR1 is DFQATT and CDR2 is SNEGSKA (reference sequence). V dropped 6 bases and J dropped 2 bases, with 16 bases sitting between them. CDR3 DNA sequence: TGCAGTGCACCGCTGGGGCAGACTAACACCGGGGAGCTGTTTTTT. It translates to CSAPLGQTNTGELFF.

This clonotype was counted between two and nine times. The chain has TRBV11-3 and TRBJ2-1, with a tentative D call TRBD1 (8 bases). The CDR3 loop spans 18 amino acids. Trimming cost V 5 bases and J 5 bases, with 25 bases left between them. Germline-derived CDR1 and CDR2 are SGHNT and YENEEA. The CDR3 DNA follows: TGTGCCAGCAGCACCTACAGGGGGGGGGTCGCTCCTAACAATGAGCAGTTCTTC. This encodes CASSTYRGGVAPNNEQFF.

The table lists this clonotype with a few counts. As DNA, the CDR3 is TGTGCCAGCAGCCAAGCCCGACTAGCGGAAGAGACCCAGTACTTC. Residues: CASSQARLAEETQYF. The chain combines TRBV4-2 with TRBJ2-5, with 9 bases lining up with TRBD2. The CDR3 runs to 15 residues. Trimming removed 1 base from V and 3 bases from J; junction bases left unmatched: 3. Germline values: CDR1 LGHNA, CDR2 YNFKEQ.

This clonotype was seen repeatedly, ten times or more. The chain recombines TRBV20-1 with TRBJ1-5; a weak D match, TRBD1 (5 bases). This CDR3 region has 14 residues. CDR1 is DFQATT and CDR2 is SNEGSKA in the germline V gene (reference sequence). The V end was cut by 4 bases, the J end by 0 bases, with 10 bases between. In DNA, the CDR3 is TGCAGTGCTAATCGGGGCTTTAGCAATCAGCCCCAGCATTTT. Encoded protein: CSANRGFSNQPQHF.

The rearrangement joins TRBV6-1 to TRBJ2-5, with TRBD1 matching over 9 bases. The CDR3 has 12 amino acids. J was trimmed by 9 bases and V by 5 bases; bases with no gene match: 4. The germline V gene encodes CDR1 MNHNS and CDR2 SASEGT. CDR3 amino acids: CASSRDRAAQYF. The CDR3 nucleotides read TGTGCCAGCAGTCGGGACAGGGCGGCCCAGTACTTC.

The chain links TRBV9 to TRBJ2-7, with unresolved D. The CDR3 contains 14 residues. The V gene lost 3 bases and the J gene lost 5 bases, with 15 bases spanning the gap. Germline V lookup: CDR1 SGDLS, CDR2 YYNGEE. CDR3 sequence (DNA): TGTGCCAGCAGCGAATCGACGGTGGGCAACGAGCAGTACTTC. Protein: CASSESTVGNEQYF.

The J gene is TRBJ2-7, the V gene TRBV7-9; a weak D match, TRBD2 (5 bases). V dropped 5 bases and J dropped 0 bases, with 14 bases sitting between them. The CDR3 is made up of 15 amino acids. CDR1 and CDR2 (germline): SEHNR, FQNEAQ (reference sequence). For the CDR3, the DNA is TGTGCCAGCAGCGAGGTGGGCGGGCTCTCCTACGAGCAGTACTTC. Residues: CASSEVGGLSYEQYF.

The chain links TRBV7-2 to TRBJ1-5; D gene uncertain. The CDR3 loop spans 13 amino acids. Deletions cut 5 bases from V and 3 bases from J, with 8 bases between. The germline gives CDR1 SGHTA, CDR2 FQGNSA. The CDR3 region has the DNA TGTGCCAGCAGCCCAGCCTACAATCAGCCCCAGCATTTT. Protein sequence: CASSPAYNQPQHF.

J is TRBJ2-7 and V is TRBV4-3; no firm D call. There are 14 residues in the CDR3. CDR1 and CDR2 from the germline V gene are LGHNA and YSLEER. V was cut by 3 bases and J by 0 bases, with 9 bases left in between. CDR3 coding DNA: TGCGCCAGCAGCCATTCGATCACCTCCTACGAGCAGTACTTC. Translated, it gives CASSHSITSYEQYF.

The chain combines TRBV12-3 or TRBV12-4 with TRBJ1-1; tentatively, D is TRBD1 (5 bases). V lost 6 bases and J 7 bases, leaving 12 bases between the germline ends. CDR3 size: 12 residues. The CDR3 region has the DNA TGTGCCAGCAGACGACAGAGCCTTGAAGCTTTCTTT. It encodes CASRRQSLEAFF.

The rearrangement uses TRBV13 and TRBJ2-7; 8 nucleotides align to TRBD2. The CDR3 loop spans 13 amino acids. The germline V gene has CDR1 PRHDT and CDR2 FYEKMQ (reference sequence). V lost 6 bases to trimming and J lost 3 bases; unmatched junction nucleotides: 4. The CDR3 DNA is TGTGCCAGCAGTTATCTAGCGGGCTACGAGCAGTACTTC. Translating it yields CASSYLAGYEQYF.

The table lists this clonotype with many counts. A junction boundary mismatches the germline segment, possibly from a read error. The CDR3 region is CASSSDSTQPQHF. CDR3 nucleotides: TGTGCCAGCAGCTCTGACAGCACTCAGCCCCAGCATTTT. The chain recombines TRBV7-2 with TRBJ1-5, with D possibly matching TRBD1 (5 bases). The CDR3 is 13 residues long. CDR1 is SGHTA, CDR2 FQGNSA, per germline.

This clonotype was recorded at least ten times. The V call is TRBV4-1, the J call TRBJ2-7; D gene unclear. CDR1 and CDR2 from the germline V gene are MGHRA and YSYEKL. Deletions cut 1 base from V and 3 bases from J, with 10 bases between. This CDR3 is built from 14 residues. CDR3 region: CASSQVLPGYEQYF. The CDR3 DNA reads as TGCGCCAGCAGCCAAGTCCTTCCCGGCTACGAGCAGTACTTC.

This clonotype was observed at least ten times. The chain recombines TRBV12-3 or TRBV12-4 with TRBJ1-1; D possibly corresponds to TRBD1 (5 bases). The V and J ends lost 4 bases and 7 bases respectively, with 16 bases between them. The CDR3 is 14 residues long. The CDR3 coding sequence is TGTGCCAGCAGTTGGGGATCTGGGGCCATTGAAGCTTTCTTT. The encoded protein is CASSWGSGAIEAFF.

V and J are TRBV28 and TRBJ2-1; TRBD2 agrees at 8 bases. The CDR3 spans 20 residues. Germline values: CDR1 MDHEN, CDR2 SYDVKM. V dropped 6 bases and J dropped 1; count of bases not matched to a gene: 20. The CDR3 DNA sequence: TGTGCCAGCAGCCGAACCTACCGAACCTTAGCGGGACGATCCTACAATGAGCAGTTCTTC. The encoded protein is CASSRTYRTLAGRSYNEQFF.

This chain links TRBV7-3 with TRBJ2-2; D is possibly TRBD1 or TRBD2 (6 bases each). Germline lookup yields CDR1 SGHTA and CDR2 FQGTGA. CDR3 length: 13 residues. Trimming cost V 5 bases and J 6 bases, with 10 bases left between them. Here the CDR3 DNA reads TGTGCCAGCAGCCCAAGGGGGGCCGGGGAGCTGTTTTTT. It codes for CASSPRGAGELFF.

This clonotype was seen repeatedly, ten times or more. This chain connects TRBV28 to TRBJ1-2; possible D gene TRBD1, 5 bases. This CDR3 has 15 residues. V shed 4 bases and J shed 3 bases, with 15 bases lying between them. Per germline, CDR1 MDHEN and CDR2 SYDVKM. The CDR3 is CASSYPSGRDYGYTF. The DNA for the CDR3 is TGTGCCAGCAGTTACCCCTCAGGGCGGGACTATGGCTACACCTTC.